A selection of T cell receptor beta chains follows, all from one sample in a study of T cell changes during pregnancy in multiple sclerosis. Libraries were prepared by immunoSEQ multiplex PCR; TCRdb keeps only in-frame clonotypes and omits some of them. There are about 130,000 clones in the sample; 90% to 96% occur only once, and 0.44% lies in the top ten. Sample: peripheral blood, taken after pregnancy. The receptors derive from a female donor with multiple sclerosis, enrolled in a pregnancy study. Each CDR3 is given with its conserved first and last residue. Fields, in order: clone size, D gene, J gene, V gene, CDR3 DNA, CDR3 protein. A D gene is named only where the DNA matches it firmly. Only part of the rows carry a size: once, few, many, or a class if the clone is expanded.

>once|-|TRBJ1-5|TRBV7-2
TGTGCCAGCAACCTAAGGCCAGGGCAGCCCCAGCATTTT
CASNLRPGQPQHF
>-|-|TRBJ2-2|TRBV4-2
TGTGCCAGCAGCACCGGGGACTCTGGCACCGGGGAGCTGTTTTTT
CASSTGDSGTGELFF
>-|TRBD2|TRBJ2-7|TRBV5-4
TGTGCCAGCAGCGATCCGGGACTAGCGGGAGTCGAGCAGTACTTC
CASSDPGLAGVEQYF
>-|-|TRBJ2-1|TRBV6-6
TGTGCCAGCAGTTACCCATGGGAGAATGAGCAGTTCTTC
CASSYPWENEQFF
>-|-|TRBJ2-1|TRBV5-4
TGTGCCAGCAGCCCGGTCGGCCGCGGTTGGAATGAGCAGTTCTTC
CASSPVGRGWNEQFF
>-|TRBD2|TRBJ2-7|TRBV2
TGTGCCAGTATAGCGGGGGGCTACGAGCAGTACTTC
CASIAGGYEQYF
>-|-|TRBJ2-7|TRBV6-6
TGTGCCAGCAGGGAAAGACAGGCCAGCTCCTACGAGCAGTACTTC
CASRERQASSYEQYF
>once|TRBD2|TRBJ2-7|TRBV6-1
TGTGCCAGCAGTGCCCTGAGCGGGAGTCTCTCCTACGAGCAGTACTTC
CASSALSGSLSYEQYF
>-|-|TRBJ1-3|TRBV9
TGTGCCAGCAGCGTAGATTCCCAGTCTGGAAACACCATATATTTT
CASSVDSQSGNTIYF
>-|-|TRBJ2-1|TRBV18
TGTGCCAGCTCACCCCTAGGAACACATGAGCAGTTCTTC
CASSPLGTHEQFF
>-|-|TRBJ1-3|TRBV7-9
TGTGCCAGCAGCTTAGGAGACACCATATATTTT
CASSLGDTIYF
>-|-|TRBJ2-1|TRBV28
TGTGCCAGCAGGACTCTTGGGAGTTTGAATGAGCAGTTCTTC
CASRTLGSLNEQFF
>-|-|TRBJ2-1|TRBV27
TGTGCCAGCACCCCCGGTGGCTCCTACAATGAGCAGTTCTTC
CASTPGGSYNEQFF
>-|-|TRBJ2-3|TRBV6-1
TGTGCCAGCAGCGAAACAGGGGAGGACACAGATACGCAGTATTTT
CASSETGEDTDTQYF
>-|TRBD1|TRBJ2-7|TRBV5-4
TGTGCCAGCAGCTATACAGGGGTAGCTCGGGACGAGCAGTACTTC
CASSYTGVARDEQYF
>-|TRBD2|TRBJ2-7|TRBV23-1
TGCGCCAGCAGTCCGGGCCGAATGGACGGGAGGGGGGCTTACGAGCAGTACTTC
CASSPGRMDGRGAYEQYF
>once|-|TRBJ2-7|TRBV5-4
TGTGCCAGCAGCTTGATAGTGGAGGACGAGCAGTACTTC
CASSLIVEDEQYF
>-|TRBD2|TRBJ2-1|TRBV15
TGTGCCACCCGGCGTCGGGAGGGTACCTACAATGAGCAGTTCTTC
CATRRREGTYNEQFF
>-|-|TRBJ1-5|TRBV28
TGTGCCAGCAGTTTATCCAGGGGAAGCAATCAGCCCCAGCATTTT
CASSLSRGSNQPQHF
>once|-|TRBJ1-2|TRBV6-1
TGTGCCAGCAGAGCCGGCTATGGCTACACCTTC
CASRAGYGYTF
>-|-|TRBJ2-7|TRBV6-5
TGTGCCAGCTCCCCCCCGACAGCCTCCTACGAGCAGTACTTC
CASSPPTASYEQYF
>-|TRBD1|TRBJ1-2|TRBV18
TGTGCCAGCTCACCACAACAGGGGATGGAGGGCTACACCTTC
CASSPQQGMEGYTF
>-|-|TRBJ1-1|TRBV6-1
TGTGCCAGTGGAGCGAACACTGAAGCTTTCTTT
CASGANTEAFF
>-|-|TRBJ2-7|TRBV18
TGTGCCAGCTCACCGGGGCCCAAGCTCCACGAGCAGTACTTC
CASSPGPKLHEQYF
>-|-|TRBJ2-7|TRBV15
TGTGCCACCAGCAGACCCACTGGGGCTCACTACGAGCAGTACTTC
CATSRPTGAHYEQYF
>-|-|TRBJ2-1|TRBV9
TGTGCCAGCAGCGTAGCAGCTTTTAGCGGAGACTCCTACAATGAGCAGTTCTTC
CASSVAAFSGDSYNEQFF
>-|-|TRBJ2-1|TRBV7-2
TGTGCCAGCAGCCAGAAAGATGAGCAGTTCTTC
CASSQKDEQFF
>-|TRBD2|TRBJ2-2|TRBV2
TGTGCCAGCAGTGAACTAGCGGTTCCCACCGGGGAGCTGTTTTTT
CASSELAVPTGELFF